One and the same sample provided the 9 T cell receptor beta chains below, sequenced in a study of beta chain features in type 1 diabetes. Every bit of the isolated RNA underwent reverse transcription, so sequencing read expressed TCRB transcripts. TCRdb's table, derived via immunoSEQ multiplex PCR, lists solely in-frame clones and lacks some. Of more than 150,000 clones in the sample, roughly 11% were seen once. Material: central memory CD4+ T cells from blood. These receptors were taken from a man younger than 35 in good health.

This clone turned up a few times. The V gene is TRBV7-2, the J gene TRBJ2-5; possible D gene TRBD2, 6 bases. V was clipped by 1 base and J by 5 bases, with 8 bases between them. Germline lookup yields CDR1 SGHTA and CDR2 FQGNSA. The CDR3 runs 13 residues. The CDR3 sequence: CASSLEAGETQYF. CDR3 DNA: TGTGCCAGCAGCTTAGAGGCGGGGGAGACCCAGTACTTC. Together with reference TRBV7-2 and TRBJ2-5, the CDR3 gives the full variable domain: GAGVSQSPSNKVTEKGKDVELRCDPISGHTALYWYRQSLGQGLEFLIYFQGNSAPDKSGLPSDRFSAERTGGSVSTLTIQRTQQEDSAVYLCASSLEAGETQYFGPGTRLLVL.

The chain couples TRBV30 to TRBJ1-5, with 8 bases that match TRBD1. Germline V CDR1 and CDR2: GTSNPN, SVGIG (reference sequence). The CDR3 runs to 15 residues. The V segment lost 5 bases and the J segment 4 bases; nucleotides outside the gene matches: 10. This CDR3 is CAWGRGQGWNQPQHF. CDR3 DNA: TGTGCCTGGGGCAGAGGACAGGGTTGGAATCAGCCCCAGCATTTT.

The V and J genes are TRBV9 and TRBJ1-2; D is perhaps TRBD1 (5 bases). Trimming shortened V by 4 bases and J by 4 bases, and 11 bases separated the two germline ends. Germline-derived CDR1 and CDR2 are SGDLS and YYNGEE. This CDR3 spans 13 amino acids. In DNA, the CDR3 is TGTGCCAGCAGCCGAGACAGCCCCTATGGCTACACCTTC. Its translation is CASSRDSPYGYTF.

This chain connects TRBV7-2 to TRBJ2-5; TRBD2 might be the D (6 bases). Germline CDR1 reads SGHTA; CDR2 reads FQGNSA. The ends were cut back, 2 bases at V and 1 base at J, with 14 bases in the middle. The CDR3 loop spans 16 amino acids. This CDR3 is CASSLPVGSGQETQYF. The CDR3 coding sequence is TGTGCCAGCAGCTTACCGGTGGGTAGCGGCCAAGAGACCCAGTACTTC.

CDR3 nucleotides: TGTGCCTGGATGCGGCAGACGAATGAAAAACTGTTTTTT. As protein: CAWMRQTNEKLFF. V usage is TRBV30 and J usage is TRBJ1-4; D is uncertain. Looked up from germline, CDR1 is GTSNPN and CDR2 is SVGIG (reference sequence). This CDR3 has 13 amino acids. Trimming left V 4 bases short and J 5 bases short, with 11 bases between.

This clone was picked up a small number of times. The chain has TRBV4-3 and TRBJ2-1; tentatively, D is TRBD2 (5 bases). CDR1 and CDR2 from the germline V gene are LGHNA and YSLEER. V was pared by 0 bases and J by 12 bases, with 9 bases between. The length of the CDR3 is 12 residues. This CDR3 is CASSQDYGGQFF. CDR3 in DNA: TGCGCCAGCAGCCAAGATTATGGAGGGCAGTTCTTC.

The rearrangement uses TRBV4-3 and TRBJ2-7; 8 nucleotides match TRBD1. Germline V gene lookup returns CDR1 LGHNA and CDR2 YSLEER. The V segment lost 1 base and the J segment 3 bases; nucleotides outside the gene matches: 2. This CDR3 has 14 residues. CDR3 sequence: CASSQAGTGYEQYF. CDR3 in DNA: TGCGCCAGCAGCCAAGCCGGGACAGGCTACGAGCAGTACTTC.

This clone appeared a few times. Other DNA sequences in this specimen translate into the identical CDR3. The chain couples TRBV14 to TRBJ1-2, with D maybe TRBD1 (6 bases). Germline lookup yields CDR1 SGHDN and CDR2 FVKESK. This CDR3 contains 14 residues. V gave up 1 base and J gave up 4 bases, with 10 bases separating them. The CDR3 DNA follows: TGTGCCAGCAGCCAAGCGGACAGATTCTATGGCTACACCTTC. It yields the protein CASSQADRFYGYTF.

The sample holds a few counts of this clone. V gene TRBV7-2 combines with J gene TRBJ2-5; the match to TRBD2 covers 8 bases. The V gene's germline CDR1 is SGHTA and CDR2 FQGNSA. V shed 4 bases, J shed 2 bases, and the junction held 6 bases outside the gene matches. The CDR3 extends over 15 amino acids. The CDR3: CASSSGLAIQETQYF. The CDR3 DNA is TGTGCCAGCAGCTCCGGACTAGCAATTCAAGAGACCCAGTACTTC.